The sequence of this T cell receptor (beta chain) was determined in a study of blood T cell repertoires in COVID-19. Original processing notes: Amplification with reference gene primers provided the estimates of nucleated cell counts. TCRdb's copy holds only in-frame clones and misses some; the assay was immunoSEQ multiplex PCR. For V, J and clone size, that table is used; D and trimming come from the DNA. The sample includes over 65,000 clones, 85% of them seen just once. CDR1 and CDR2 from the germline V gene are KGHDR and SFDVKD. Losses at the gene ends were 3 bases for V and 7 bases for J; bases not matched to a gene: 8. The CDR3 totals 15 residues.

The gene calls are TRBV24-1 and TRBJ1-2, with TRBD1 matching over 9 bases. The source is a man older than 75 with active or convalescent COVID-19. The specimen sequenced was peripheral blood. CDR3 sequence: CATSDPGTGIAGYTF. CDR3 nucleotides: TGTGCCACCAGTGATCCCGGGACAGGGATAGCTGGCTACACCTTC.